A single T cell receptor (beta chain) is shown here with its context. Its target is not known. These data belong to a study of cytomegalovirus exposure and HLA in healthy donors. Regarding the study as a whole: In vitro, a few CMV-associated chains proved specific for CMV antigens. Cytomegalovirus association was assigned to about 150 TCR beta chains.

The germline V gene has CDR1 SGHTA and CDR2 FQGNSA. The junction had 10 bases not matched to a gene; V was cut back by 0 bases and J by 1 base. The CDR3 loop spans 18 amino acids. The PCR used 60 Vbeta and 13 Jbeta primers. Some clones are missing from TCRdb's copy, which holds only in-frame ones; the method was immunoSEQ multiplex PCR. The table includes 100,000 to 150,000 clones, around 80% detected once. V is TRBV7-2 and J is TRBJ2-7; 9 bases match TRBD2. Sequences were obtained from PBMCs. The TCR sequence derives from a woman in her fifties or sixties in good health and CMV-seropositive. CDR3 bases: TGTGCCAGCAGCTTAGCGCCTAGCGGGGCCCCTTTATCCTACGAGCAGTACTTC. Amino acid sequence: CASSLAPSGAPLSYEQYF.